The next 11 T cell receptor beta chains were all read from a single sample in a study of cytomegalovirus exposure and HLA in healthy donors. Primers included in the PCR were 60 Vbeta and 13 Jbeta primers. Sequencing was performed with immunoSEQ multiplex PCR; in TCRdb, only in-frame clones are kept and a portion is missing. The sample holds 150,000 to 200,000 clones, about 81% seen once. The material sequenced was PBMCs. The receptors originated from a girl aged 2 to 10 in good health and CMV-seropositive.

This clone has only a few counts. The rearrangement links TRBV4-1 to TRBJ1-1; 7 bases match TRBD1. Germline V gene sequence: CDR1 MGHRA, CDR2 YSYEKL. The V segment lost 4 bases and the J segment 10 bases; nucleotides outside the gene matches: 6. The CDR3 extends over 12 amino acids. The CDR3 bases are TGCGCCAGCAGCCTCGACAGGGTGCGAGCTTTCTTT. Translation: CASSLDRVRAFF.

The genes are TRBV4-1 and TRBJ1-1; TRBD1 aligns across 7 bases. Germline lookup yields CDR1 MGHRA and CDR2 YSYEKL. V was pared by 2 bases and J by 0 bases, with 6 bases of the junction left unmatched. This CDR3 has 16 amino acids. The CDR3 sequence is CASSQYRGHMNTEAFF. CDR3 nucleotide sequence: TGCGCCAGCAGCCAATACAGGGGCCACATGAACACTGAAGCTTTCTTT.

The chain combines TRBV6-6 with TRBJ1-5, with a weak D call TRBD1 (6 bases). This CDR3 spans 14 amino acids. V lost 6 bases and J 7 bases, leaving 16 bases between the germline ends. The germline gives CDR1 MNHNY, CDR2 SVGAGI (reference sequence). DNA for the CDR3: TGTGCCAGCAGCCGGACCAGCCAGGGGCAGCCCCAGCATTTT. It yields the protein CASSRTSQGQPQHF.

The genes are TRBV10-3 and TRBJ2-7; 7 nucleotides line up with TRBD2. Losses at the gene ends were 2 bases for V and 6 bases for J; bases not matched to a gene: 10. CDR1 ENHRY and CDR2 SYGVKD come from the germline V gene. The CDR3 sequence is 15 residues long. The CDR3 coding sequence is TGTGCCATCAGTGAGCGGGGTGGGAGGGCGGTCGAGCAGTACTTC. Translating it yields CAISERGGRAVEQYF.

J is TRBJ1-4 and V is TRBV27, with 7 bases lining up with TRBD1. Germline assignment: CDR1 MNHEY and CDR2 SMNVEV (reference sequence). With V trimmed by 2 bases and J by 0 bases, 6 bases remained unmatched. The CDR3 has 17 amino acids. The DNA for the CDR3 is TGTGCCAGCAGTTTAAGCTGGCAGGGGGCAACTAATGAAAAACTGTTTTTT. Its translation: CASSLSWQGATNEKLFF.

The J gene is TRBJ2-6, the V gene TRBV27, with D hard to call. The V end lost 5 bases, the J end lost 1 base, and 6 bases lay between the germline ends. The germline V gene encodes CDR1 MNHEY and CDR2 SMNVEV (reference sequence). This CDR3 comprises 14 residues. CDR3 loop: CASSVLSGANVLTF. The CDR3 region has the DNA TGTGCCAGCAGTGTCCTATCTGGGGCCAACGTCCTGACTTTC.

The V call is TRBV5-6, the J call TRBJ2-1; 7 nucleotides agree with TRBD2. After removal of 1 base from V and 8 bases from J, the junction contained 9 bases not matched to a gene. The CDR3 runs to 15 residues. Per germline, CDR1 SGHDT and CDR2 YYEEEE. This CDR3 is CASSLSPTSPHEQFF. Written as DNA, the CDR3 is TGTGCCAGCAGCTTGTCCCCGACTAGCCCCCATGAGCAGTTCTTC. The whole variable domain, remainder taken from reference TRBV5-6 and TRBJ2-1, is DAGVTQSPTHLIKTRGQQVTLRCSPKSGHDTVSWYQQALGQGPQFIFQYYEEEERQRGNFPDRFSGHQFPNYSSELNVNALLLGDSALYLCASSLSPTSPHEQFFGPGTRLTVL.

The chain combines TRBV6-1 with TRBJ2-2; 13 bases align to TRBD2. The CDR3 consists of 16 residues. CDR1 is MNHNS and CDR2 is SASEGT in the germline V gene. The ends lost 2 bases at V and 7 bases at J; junction bases unmatched: 4. CDR3 nucleotide sequence: TGTGCCAGCAGTGAATCCACTAGCGGGAGGGGCGGGGAGCTGTTTTTT. It translates to CASSESTSGRGGELFF.

Only one count was recorded for this clone. The chain employs TRBV6-5 and TRBJ2-5, with 8 bases fitting TRBD1. CDR3 length equals 14 residues. V trimming: 10 bases; J trimming: 7 bases; junction bases outside the gene matches: 14. The germline gives CDR1 MNHEY, CDR2 SVGAGI. The CDR3 nucleotides are TGTGCCACCACGGACAGGGTCGAGAGGAGGACCCAGTACTTC. Amino acid sequence: CATTDRVERRTQYF.

This rearrangement joins TRBV9 to TRBJ2-2; D unresolved. Germline V lookup: CDR1 SGDLS, CDR2 YYNGEE. CDR3 size: 12 residues. V was clipped by 1 base and J by 7 bases, with 5 bases between them. For the CDR3, the DNA is TGTGCCAGCAGCGTATACGGCGGGGAGCTGTTTTTT. This gives the protein CASSVYGGELFF.

The CDR3 DNA reads TGTGCCAGCAGCTTAGTCCTTCCGGGGGGGGAGTACGAGCAGTACTTC. The encoded protein is CASSLVLPGGEYEQYF. The chain combines TRBV7-2 with TRBJ2-7; 8 nucleotides line up with TRBD2. The CDR3 is 16 amino acids. The V gene's germline CDR1 is SGHTA and CDR2 FQGNSA. V was pared by 1 base and J by 4 bases, with 9 bases of the junction left unmatched.